This T cell receptor (beta chain) was sequenced during a study of PD-1 blockade in mismatch repair-deficient tumors. The wider study: Enrolled about 2013-2016, patients had progressing, pretreated mismatch repair-deficient cancers of 12 types.

Germline lookup yields CDR1 GTSNPN and CDR2 SVGIG (reference sequence). V was clipped by 3 bases and J by 0 bases, with 9 bases between them. This CDR3 comprises 13 residues. Measured with immunoSEQ multiplex PCR; TCRdb has only the in-frame clones, and not every one. The data hold some 120,000 clones, with more than 70% observed a single time. The TCR-sequenced patients were a few responders to pembrolizumab. About this clone itself: Its antigen remains unidentified.

Study-wide results and caveats: After pembrolizumab, tumor-resident clones rose rapidly, then generally contracted before radiologic responses.

The clonotype originates from an adult with mismatch repair-deficient cancer. V and J are TRBV30 and TRBJ2-7; no definite D call. The sequences come from peripheral blood, collected 70 to 72 weeks after starting pembrolizumab. The CDR3 spells CAWSPGSSYEQYF. In DNA form, the CDR3 reads TGTGCCTGGAGCCCCGGTAGCTCCTACGAGCAGTACTTC.